What follows are 24 T cell receptor beta chains derived from one specimen sequenced in a study of cytomegalovirus exposure and HLA in healthy donors. Use of 60 Vbeta and 13 Jbeta primers characterized the PCR. The table came from immunoSEQ multiplex PCR; TCRdb's copy has only in-frame clones and leaves some out. The sample contains some 250,000 clones, roughly 82% of which appear only once. Sequencing was carried out using PBMCs. The receptor set was obtained from a woman aged 40 to 49 in good health and CMV-seropositive.

The chain joins TRBV30 to TRBJ2-7; a weak D match, TRBD2 (5 bases). This CDR3 spans 13 amino acids. The germline V gene encodes CDR1 GTSNPN and CDR2 SVGIG (reference sequence). The CDR3 here is CAVDVDPAAEQYF. The CDR3 DNA reads as TGTGCGGTCGATGTCGACCCAGCGGCCGAGCAGTACTTC.

The chain couples TRBV5-8 to TRBJ1-5; no reliable D call. Trimming took off 1 base at V and 7 bases at J, with 9 bases between the two ends. The CDR3 loop spans 13 amino acids. Germline CDR1 and CDR2: SGHTS and YDEGEE. CDR3 sequence (DNA): TGTGCCAGCAGCTTGTCGTCGAGGCAGCCCCAGCATTTT. This translates into CASSLSSRQPQHF.

This chain joins TRBV19 and TRBJ2-6; TRBD2 matches 7 bases. V lost 3 bases and J lost 0; bases outside the gene matches: 5. This CDR3 is built from 17 residues. Germline values: CDR1 LNHDA, CDR2 SQIVND (reference sequence). CDR3 sequence reads: CASSITGRGSGANVLTF. CDR3 in DNA: TGTGCCAGTAGTATCACGGGGAGGGGCTCTGGGGCCAACGTCCTGACTTTC.

This chain uses TRBV30 with TRBJ2-7; 8 nucleotides agree with TRBD1. The junction had 6 bases not matched to a gene; V was cut back by 3 bases and J by 2 bases. The CDR3 runs to 14 residues. CDR1 GTSNPN and CDR2 SVGIG come from the germline V gene (reference sequence). The CDR3 here is CAWRNRGVTYEQYF. CDR3 nucleotides: TGTGCCTGGAGGAACAGGGGGGTTACCTACGAGCAGTACTTC. The full variable domain, with the rest looked up from reference TRBV30 and TRBJ2-7, is SQTIHQWPATLVQPVGSPLSLECTVEGTSNPNLYWYRQAAGRGLQLLFYSVGIGQISSEVPQNLSASRPQDRQFILSSKKLLLSDSGFYLCAWRNRGVTYEQYFGPGTRLTVT.

The rearrangement uses TRBV4-1 and TRBJ1-1, with a tentative D call TRBD1 (5 bases). Germline lookup yields CDR1 MGHRA and CDR2 YSYEKL. Trimming left V 5 bases short and J 0 bases short, with 13 bases between. The CDR3 is 15 residues long. The CDR3 DNA reads TGCGCCAGCAGCATTACCGGGACTTTGAACACTGAAGCTTTCTTT. This encodes CASSITGTLNTEAFF.

The CDR3 loop is CASAGSSGNTIYF. CDR3 in DNA: TGTGCCAGCGCCGGGTCTTCTGGAAACACCATATATTTT. V usage is TRBV2 and J usage is TRBJ1-3; D gene uncertain. The germline V gene has CDR1 SNHLY and CDR2 FYNNEI. The CDR3 contains 13 residues. Trimming pared 8 bases from V and 1 base from J, leaving 9 bases between. Filled out from reference TRBV2 and TRBJ1-3, the complete variable domain reads EPEVTQTPSHQVTQMGQEVILRCVPISNHLYFYWYRQILGQKVEFLVSFYNNEISEKSEIFDDQFSVERPDGSNFTLKIRSTKLEDSAMYFCASAGSSGNTIYFGEGSWLTVV.

The chain combines TRBV19 with TRBJ1-2; D unclear. V was trimmed by 2 bases and J by 6 bases, leaving 7 bases between them. The V gene's germline CDR1 is LNHDA and CDR2 SQIVND (reference sequence). This CDR3 is 12 amino acids long. CDR3 protein: CASSILGDGYTF. The CDR3 region has the DNA TGTGCCAGTAGTATACTAGGAGATGGCTACACCTTC.

The chain uses TRBV21-1 and TRBJ2-2; the D call in the table, TRBD1, was not verified against the DNA. TRBV21-1 is termed a pseudogene. This CDR3 region has 15 residues. CDR3 sequence (DNA): TGTGCCAGCAGCAGGACAGACTTGAACACCGGGGAGCTGTTTTTT. Translating it yields CASSRTDLNTGELFF.

The chain has TRBV5-4 and TRBJ2-1; D may be TRBD2 (6 bases). Trimming cost V 6 bases and J 7 bases, with 17 bases left between them. Germline values: CDR1 SGHNT, CDR2 YYREEE (reference sequence). CDR3 size: 14 residues. CDR3 sequence: CASIFGRIHNEQFF. The CDR3, as DNA: TGTGCCAGCATTTTCGGGAGAATTCATAATGAGCAGTTCTTC.

The chain joins TRBV27 to TRBJ1-1; TRBD1 is a possible D gene (5 bases). The CDR3 runs 13 residues. The V gene's germline CDR1 is MNHEY and CDR2 SMNVEV (reference sequence). V was pared by 6 bases and J by 0 bases, with 8 bases between. CDR3 sequence reads: CASRTDMNTEAFF. CDR3 in DNA: TGTGCCAGCAGGACAGACATGAACACTGAAGCTTTCTTT.

This clone was seen only once. The genes are TRBV5-3 and TRBJ1-2; D is possibly TRBD1 (6 bases). TRBV5-3 is treated as an ORF (open reading frame) with a function not yet certain. This CDR3 contains 15 residues. The germline V and J ends were trimmed by 1 base and 4 bases, with 14 bases remaining between them. The CDR3 loop reads CARSLSTDRPYGYTF. The DNA of the CDR3 is TGTGCCAGAAGCTTGTCTACCGACAGGCCCTATGGCTACACCTTC.

This chain uses TRBV7-2 with TRBJ1-1, with 9 bases aligning to TRBD1. CDR3 length: 16 amino acids. CDR1 is SGHTA and CDR2 is FQGNSA in the germline V gene. V lost 5 bases, J lost 4 bases, and 11 bases stayed unmatched. The CDR3 DNA reads as TGTGCCAGCAGCCCTGCGGACGGGACAGGGTTCACTGAAGCTTTCTTT. It translates to CASSPADGTGFTEAFF.

The V gene is TRBV11-2, the J gene TRBJ2-7; D not resolved. V lost 0 bases to trimming and J lost 0 bases, with 9 bases between them. This CDR3 is 15 amino acids long. CDR1 is SGHAT and CDR2 is FQNNGV in the germline V gene. The CDR3 bases are TGTGCCAGCAGCTTAGATCCGGTACCCTCCTACGAGCAGTACTTC. Amino acid sequence: CASSLDPVPSYEQYF.

The chain recombines TRBV7-8 with TRBJ2-1; 7 nucleotides agree with TRBD2. CDR3 length: 16 residues. Germline CDR1 SGHVS, CDR2 FQNEAQ. V gave up 5 bases and J gave up 4 bases; unmatched junction bases: 11. The CDR3 DNA follows: TGTGCCAGCAGCATAGAAGCGGGAAGCGCATACAATGAGCAGTTCTTC. Its translation is CASSIEAGSAYNEQFF.

This chain connects TRBV21-1 to TRBJ2-3; the table gives TRBD2 as D, unverified against the DNA. TRBV21-1 is flagged as a pseudogene. The CDR3 covers 15 residues. In DNA form, the CDR3 reads TGTGCCAGCAGCAAACGGGACTTAGACACAGATACGCAGTATTTT. Residues: CASSKRDLDTDTQYF.

The chain combines TRBV2 with TRBJ2-3; 10 bases agree with TRBD2. The CDR3 extends over 15 amino acids. V shed 10 bases and J 1 base; nucleotides not matched to a gene: 8. The V gene's germline CDR1 is SNHLY and CDR2 FYNNEI. CDR3 region: CATRSSGGRTDTQYF. As DNA, the CDR3 is TGTGCCACCAGGTCTAGCGGGGGCCGCACAGATACGCAGTATTTT.

This clone was counted once. The V call is TRBV6-5, the J call TRBJ1-4; tentative D call: TRBD1 (5 bases). Germline CDR1 is MNHEY and CDR2 is SVGAGI. The ends were cut back, 1 base at V and 2 bases at J, with 11 bases in the middle. This CDR3 is built from 16 residues. The CDR3 bases are TGTGCCAGCAGTTACTTGAAGGCAGGGACTAATGAAAAACTGTTTTTT. It specifies CASSYLKAGTNEKLFF.

This chain connects TRBV4-1 to TRBJ2-2, with 11 bases lining up with TRBD2. CDR1 and CDR2 (germline): MGHRA, YSYEKL. The V segment lost 2 bases and the J segment 5 bases; nucleotides outside the gene matches: 13. The CDR3 has 19 amino acids. CDR3 loop: CASSQRPISGRGETGELFF. DNA for the CDR3: TGCGCCAGCAGCCAAAGGCCGATTAGCGGGAGGGGTGAGACCGGGGAGCTGTTTTTT.

This chain connects TRBV5-4 to TRBJ2-1; maybe TRBD2 (5 bases). The V gene lost 0 bases and the J gene lost 2 bases, with 12 bases spanning the gap. CDR1 and CDR2 (germline): SGHNT, YYREEE (reference sequence). This CDR3 has 16 amino acids. The CDR3 sequence: CASSLEGSAAYNEQFF. As DNA, the CDR3 is TGTGCCAGCAGCTTGGAGGGTAGCGCAGCCTACAATGAGCAGTTCTTC.

As DNA, the CDR3 is TGTGCCAGCTCACGGGGACAGGGGACTGAAGCTTTCTTT. Translation gives CASSRGQGTEAFF. The J gene is TRBJ1-1, the V gene TRBV18, with TRBD1 identical over 10 bases. The CDR3 sequence is 13 residues long. Trimming cost V 4 bases and J 5 bases; bases outside gene matches: 1. Germline V CDR1 and CDR2: KGHSH, LQKENI.

The chain combines TRBV2 with TRBJ2-1; D call uncertain. Trimming removed 5 bases at V and 4 bases at J, with 6 bases between. CDR3 size: 12 residues. The germline V gene encodes CDR1 SNHLY and CDR2 FYNNEI. DNA of the CDR3: TGTGCCAGCAGTTTTCAGTACAATGAGCAGTTCTTC. It specifies CASSFQYNEQFF.

This chain uses TRBV5-1 with TRBJ2-5; 8 bases agree with TRBD2. The V gene end was trimmed by 6 bases and the J gene end by 4 bases; junction bases not matched to a gene: 5. Germline CDR1 and CDR2: SGHRS and YFSETQ. The CDR3 has 13 amino acids. The CDR3 nucleotides read TGCGCCAGCAACCCGGGAGGGTTAGAGACCCAGTACTTC. This sequence encodes CASNPGGLETQYF.

The V call is TRBV5-1, the J call TRBJ2-2, with D perhaps TRBD2 (5 bases). Germline CDR1 and CDR2: SGHRS and YFSETQ. V lost 1 base to trimming and J lost 2 bases, with 12 bases between them. The CDR3 is 16 amino acids. CDR3 in amino acids: CASSLSGGSNTGELFF. In DNA, the CDR3 is TGCGCCAGCAGCTTGAGCGGAGGCAGCAACACCGGGGAGCTGTTTTTT.

This clone was found once. This chain joins TRBV28 and TRBJ2-1, with 9 bases that match TRBD1. The CDR3 sequence is 15 residues long. V was pared by 2 bases and J by 7 bases, with 6 bases of the junction left unmatched. Germline V gene sequence: CDR1 MDHEN, CDR2 SYDVKM. CDR3 in DNA: TGTGCCAGCAGTTTAGGGGGGACAGGGAGTAATGAGCAGTTCTTC. Amino acids: CASSLGGTGSNEQFF.